A single sample is the source of the 4 T cell receptor beta chains below, sequenced in a study of vaccination and CD4 T cells after COVID-19. The treatment was: 10-day PBMC culture with coronavirus spike peptide pools or control peptides (ViraFEST assay). The unexposed donor gave CD4+ T cells before the COVID-19 pandemic (2011-2018). Oncomine TCR Beta short-read sequencing was applied to DNA from cultured CD4+ T cells. TCRdb re-derived calls from the PCR reads in MiXCR, one entry per CDR3 protein. The sample lists 7,000 to 9,000 distinct CDR3 sequences, more than 35% seen once, with more than 11% in the top ten. No antigen has been identified for these receptors. Sequenced input: CD4+ T cells from blood, cultured in vitro. Receptors originate from a human donor in good health.

The chain has TRBV20-1 and TRBJ1-5; D ambiguous. Looked up from germline, CDR1 is DFQATT and CDR2 is SNEGSKA (reference sequence). V gave up 0 bases and J gave up 0 bases, with 9 bases separating them. This CDR3 is 15 amino acids long. CDR3 sequence: CSARDLGSSNQPQHF. As DNA, the CDR3 is TGCAGTGCTAGAGATCTTGGCAGTAGCAATCAGCCCCAGCATTTT.

This chain joins TRBV2 and TRBJ1-5; 7 nucleotides align to TRBD1. Germline V gene lookup returns CDR1 SNHLY and CDR2 FYNNEI. CDR3 length: 15 residues. V was clipped by 6 bases and J by 1 base; unmatched bases: 6. Here the CDR3 DNA reads TGTGCCAGCAGCCAACAGGGGAGAAGCAATCAGCCCCAGCATTTT. This codes for CASSQQGRSNQPQHF. The variable domain in full, with the rest retrieved from reference TRBV2 and TRBJ1-5, is EPEVTQTPSHQVTQMGQEVILRCVPISNHLYFYWYRQILGQKVEFLVSFYNNEISEKSEIFDDQFSVERPDGSNFTLKIRSTKLEDSAMYFCASSQQGRSNQPQHFGDGTRLSIL.

The table lists this clonotype with a few counts. J is TRBJ1-2 and V is TRBV20-1, with a tentative D call TRBD1 (5 bases). In germline, CDR1 is DFQATT, CDR2 SNEGSKA (reference sequence). The CDR3 covers 13 residues. V lost 5 bases, J lost 4 bases, and 14 bases lay in between. The CDR3, as DNA: TGCAGTGCTTCCTCTGGGGGACGCTATGGCTACACCTTC. This codes for CSASSGGRYGYTF.

This clonotype was found once. The gene calls are TRBV10-1 and TRBJ2-1; possibly TRBD2 for D (6 bases). Germline lookup yields CDR1 WNHNN and CDR2 SYGVQD (reference sequence). Trimming pared 5 bases from V and 10 bases from J, leaving 18 bases between. CDR3 length equals 14 residues. The chain's CDR3 is CASSIRRDLGEQFF. The CDR3 nucleotides are TGCGCCAGCAGTATTAGGCGGGATTTAGGGGAGCAGTTCTTC.